This TCR beta chain comes out of a study of PD-1 blockade in classical Hodgkin lymphoma. Profiling relied on immunoSEQ multiplex PCR, and the TCRdb table lists in-frame clones only, not all of them. The table includes 10,000 to 15,000 clones, around 85% detected once. The length of the CDR3 is 16 residues. The germline V gene has CDR1 LNHNV and CDR2 YYDKDF (reference sequence). V was clipped by 0 bases and J by 4 bases, with 15 bases between them. Every patient experienced relapse after autologous stem cell transplantation, and brentuximab vedotin exposure varied. Magnetic negative selection, applied to thawed PBMCs, was used to isolate the CD8+ T cells.

The clonotype was recovered from a human donor with classical Hodgkin lymphoma. V and J are TRBV15 and TRBJ1-1; no definite D call. The sample consisted of CD8+ T cells from blood, taken at baseline. The CDR3 DNA sequence: TGTGCCACCAGCAGAGATTGGGTCTTTTGGAGCACTGAAGCTTTCTTT. Amino acid sequence: CATSRDWVFWSTEAFF.